This is a list of T cell receptor beta chains from one sample in a study of spatial heterogeneity in lung cancer. Each CDR3 protein gets one entry after TCRdb re-called the 5' RACE reads with MiXCR. The sample contains more than 9,500 distinct CDR3 sequences, 20% to 25% of which appear only once. Sample: PBMCs, taken at follow-up. Every receptor here comes from a female donor with early-stage non-small cell lung cancer. Both conserved end residues are part of each CDR3. Fields, in order: J gene, clone size, D gene, V gene, CDR3 protein, CDR3 DNA. A D gene is named only where the DNA matches it firmly. Rows may omit the clone size; those that give it use once, few, many or a size class.

J gene: TRBJ1-1; clone size: medium-sized; D gene: NA; V gene: TRBV29-1; CDR3 protein: CSAYREGTEAFF; CDR3 DNA: TGCAGCGCCTACAGGGAGGGGACTGAAGCTTTCTTT
J gene: TRBJ1-4; clone size: NA; D gene: NA; V gene: TRBV5-1; CDR3 protein: CASLETTGREKLFF; CDR3 DNA: TGCGCCAGCCTTGAGACCACGGGGAGGGAAAAACTGTTTTTT
J gene: TRBJ2-1; clone size: NA; D gene: TRBD2; V gene: TRBV6-6; CDR3 protein: CASTPGTSGSVEQFF; CDR3 DNA: TGTGCCAGCACTCCCGGGACTAGCGGGAGTGTTGAGCAGTTCTTC
J gene: TRBJ1-1; clone size: NA; D gene: NA; V gene: TRBV12-3/TRBV12-4; CDR3 protein: CASRSGGGNTEAFF; CDR3 DNA: TGTGCCAGCAGGTCTGGGGGGGGGAACACTGAAGCTTTCTTT
J gene: TRBJ1-5; clone size: NA; D gene: NA; V gene: TRBV7-2; CDR3 protein: CASSLGAYQPQHF; CDR3 DNA: TGTGCCAGCAGCTTAGGGGCGTATCAGCCCCAGCATTTT
J gene: TRBJ2-3; clone size: few; D gene: TRBD2; V gene: TRBV6-5; CDR3 protein: CASSSGLAGVTGDTQYF; CDR3 DNA: TGTGCCAGCAGTTCGGGACTAGCGGGAGTGACGGGAGATACGCAGTATTTT
J gene: TRBJ2-7; clone size: NA; D gene: TRBD2; V gene: TRBV7-9; CDR3 protein: CASSSRLAGQYEQYF; CDR3 DNA: TGTGCCAGCAGCTCTAGACTAGCGGGACAGTACGAGCAGTACTTC
J gene: TRBJ2-3; clone size: medium-sized; D gene: NA; V gene: TRBV29-1; CDR3 protein: CSVGATDTQYF; CDR3 DNA: TGCAGCGTGGGGGCCACAGATACGCAGTATTTT
J gene: TRBJ1-1; clone size: few; D gene: TRBD1; V gene: TRBV18; CDR3 protein: CASSFDRDGTEAFF; CDR3 DNA: TGTGCCAGCTCTTTTGACAGGGATGGGACTGAAGCTTTCTTT
J gene: TRBJ2-5; clone size: NA; D gene: NA; V gene: TRBV5-1; CDR3 protein: CASSSLDSGETQYF; CDR3 DNA: TGCGCCAGCAGCTCACTGGACAGCGGGGAGACCCAGTACTTC
J gene: TRBJ2-1; clone size: medium-sized; D gene: TRBD2; V gene: TRBV7-9; CDR3 protein: CASSFLSGRIYNEQFF; CDR3 DNA: TGTGCCAGCAGCTTTCTCAGCGGGAGGATCTACAATGAGCAGTTCTTC
J gene: TRBJ1-1; clone size: few; D gene: NA; V gene: TRBV30; CDR3 protein: CAWGRQNTEAFF; CDR3 DNA: TGTGCCTGGGGGCGACAGAACACTGAAGCTTTCTTT
J gene: TRBJ2-3; clone size: NA; D gene: NA; V gene: TRBV7-3; CDR3 protein: CASSKQGTTDTQYF; CDR3 DNA: TGTGCCAGCAGCAAACAGGGCACCACAGATACGCAGTATTTT
J gene: TRBJ1-1; clone size: few; D gene: TRBD1; V gene: TRBV10-3; CDR3 protein: CAIRWTGVNTEAFF; CDR3 DNA: TGTGCCATCAGATGGACAGGGGTGAACACTGAAGCTTTCTTT
J gene: TRBJ2-7; clone size: few; D gene: NA; V gene: TRBV12-3/TRBV12-4; CDR3 protein: CASSLSRGEQYF; CDR3 DNA: TGTGCCAGCAGTTTAAGTCGGGGGGAGCAGTACTTC
J gene: TRBJ2-7; clone size: few; D gene: TRBD1; V gene: TRBV28; CDR3 protein: CASSSGGQGRSYEQYF; CDR3 DNA: TGTGCCAGCAGTTCCGGGGGACAGGGACGGTCCTACGAGCAGTACTTC
J gene: TRBJ1-1; clone size: few; D gene: NA; V gene: TRBV11-2; CDR3 protein: CASSLDFTEAFF; CDR3 DNA: TGTGCCAGCAGCTTAGACTTCACTGAAGCTTTCTTT
J gene: TRBJ2-7; clone size: NA; D gene: TRBD2; V gene: TRBV7-2; CDR3 protein: CASSMTSGSPREQYF; CDR3 DNA: TGTGCCAGCAGCATGACTAGCGGGAGTCCGAGGGAGCAGTACTTC
J gene: TRBJ2-1; clone size: NA; D gene: TRBD2; V gene: TRBV9; CDR3 protein: CASSVAASGPSYNEQFF; CDR3 DNA: TGTGCCAGCAGCGTAGCGGCTAGCGGGCCCTCCTACAATGAGCAGTTCTTC
J gene: TRBJ2-3; clone size: once; D gene: TRBD2; V gene: TRBV19; CDR3 protein: CASTDSGRLTDTQYF; CDR3 DNA: TGTGCCAGTACCGATAGCGGGAGGTTAACAGATACGCAGTATTTT
J gene: TRBJ2-1; clone size: once; D gene: TRBD2; V gene: TRBV29-1; CDR3 protein: CSVRTRLAGGNEQFF; CDR3 DNA: TGCAGCGTCCGAACCCGCCTAGCGGGAGGGAACGAGCAGTTCTTC
J gene: TRBJ2-1; clone size: few; D gene: TRBD2; V gene: TRBV20-1; CDR3 protein: CSARAPTGTSAYNEQFF; CDR3 DNA: TGCAGTGCTAGGGCTCCTACCGGGACTAGCGCCTACAATGAGCAGTTCTTC
J gene: TRBJ2-1; clone size: few; D gene: NA; V gene: TRBV7-2; CDR3 protein: CASSFTRAPEGEQFF; CDR3 DNA: TGTGCCAGCAGCTTCACCCGGGCCCCCGAGGGTGAGCAGTTCTTC
J gene: TRBJ1-2; clone size: few; D gene: NA; V gene: TRBV25-1; CDR3 protein: CASSGVRGGPNYGYTF; CDR3 DNA: TGTGCCAGCAGTGGGGTACGAGGTGGGCCTAACTATGGCTACACCTTC
J gene: TRBJ1-3; clone size: NA; D gene: NA; V gene: TRBV12-3/TRBV12-4; CDR3 protein: CASSFSVNSGNTIYF; CDR3 DNA: TGTGCCAGCAGTTTTTCAGTCAACTCTGGAAACACCATATATTTT
J gene: TRBJ2-6; clone size: NA; D gene: TRBD1; V gene: TRBV20-1; CDR3 protein: CSAQDRAGANVLTF; CDR3 DNA: TGCAGTGCTCAAGACAGGGCCGGGGCCAACGTCCTGACTTTC
J gene: TRBJ2-7; clone size: medium-sized; D gene: TRBD2; V gene: TRBV18; CDR3 protein: CASSPGLAELYEQYF; CDR3 DNA: TGTGCCAGCTCACCAGGACTAGCGGAGTTATACGAGCAGTACTTC
J gene: TRBJ2-5; clone size: NA; D gene: NA; V gene: TRBV28; CDR3 protein: CASSYGAGIPETQYF; CDR3 DNA: TGTGCCAGCAGTTATGGGGCGGGAATACCAGAGACCCAGTACTTC
J gene: TRBJ2-2; clone size: NA; D gene: NA; V gene: TRBV24-1; CDR3 protein: CATSDLLGGELFF; CDR3 DNA: TGTGCCACCAGTGATTTGTTGGGGGGGGAGCTGTTTTTT
J gene: TRBJ2-2; clone size: NA; D gene: TRBD2; V gene: TRBV6-5; CDR3 protein: CATIAGGNTGELFF; CDR3 DNA: TGTGCCACTATAGCGGGAGGTAACACCGGGGAGCTGTTTTTT
J gene: TRBJ2-5; clone size: NA; D gene: TRBD2; V gene: TRBV6-2/TRBV6-3; CDR3 protein: CASSWGTSGGVQYF; CDR3 DNA: TGTGCCAGCAGTTGGGGGACTAGCGGAGGTGTCCAGTACTTC
J gene: TRBJ1-3; clone size: NA; D gene: NA; V gene: TRBV5-5; CDR3 protein: CASSSRTRGNTIYF; CDR3 DNA: TGTGCCAGCAGCAGTAGGACAAGAGGAAACACCATATATTTT
J gene: TRBJ2-7; clone size: few; D gene: TRBD2; V gene: TRBV3-1; CDR3 protein: CASSPRTSGDTYEQYF; CDR3 DNA: TGTGCCAGCAGCCCCCGGACTAGCGGGGACACCTACGAGCAGTACTTC
J gene: TRBJ2-3; clone size: few; D gene: TRBD2; V gene: TRBV7-2; CDR3 protein: CASSSGLAGTDTQYF; CDR3 DNA: TGTGCCAGCAGCTCTGGACTAGCCGGCACAGATACGCAGTATTTT
J gene: TRBJ2-1; clone size: medium-sized; D gene: NA; V gene: TRBV7-2; CDR3 protein: CASSLVGAVASVF; CDR3 DNA: TGTGCCAGCAGCTTAGTAGGCGCCGTAGCGTCGGTCTTC
J gene: TRBJ2-5; clone size: medium-sized; D gene: NA; V gene: TRBV7-9; CDR3 protein: CASSPGHELGETQYF; CDR3 DNA: TGTGCCAGCAGCCCGGGACACGAATTAGGAGAGACCCAGTACTTC
J gene: TRBJ2-3; clone size: few; D gene: TRBD1; V gene: TRBV5-6; CDR3 protein: CASSPRGITGGASPDTQYF; CDR3 DNA: TGTGCCAGCAGCCCTCGTGGGATCACAGGGGGCGCATCCCCAGATACGCAGTATTTT
J gene: TRBJ2-6; clone size: medium-sized; D gene: NA; V gene: TRBV2; CDR3 protein: CASTQNSGANVLTF; CDR3 DNA: TGTGCCAGCACCCAGAACTCTGGGGCCAACGTCCTGACTTTC
J gene: TRBJ2-7; clone size: NA; D gene: NA; V gene: TRBV27; CDR3 protein: CASMGASYEQYF; CDR3 DNA: TGTGCCAGCATGGGCGCTTCCTACGAGCAGTACTTC
J gene: TRBJ2-5; clone size: few; D gene: TRBD2; V gene: TRBV5-4; CDR3 protein: CASGLGTIQETQYF; CDR3 DNA: TGTGCCAGCGGTTTAGGGACTATACAAGAGACCCAGTACTTC
J gene: TRBJ2-1; clone size: NA; D gene: TRBD2; V gene: TRBV29-1; CDR3 protein: CSVVGASGAYNEQFF; CDR3 DNA: TGCAGCGTTGTTGGCGCTAGCGGGGCCTACAATGAGCAGTTCTTC
J gene: TRBJ2-7; clone size: medium-sized; D gene: NA; V gene: TRBV30; CDR3 protein: CAAEAAYEQYF; CDR3 DNA: TGCGCGGCGGAGGCCGCCTACGAGCAGTACTTC
J gene: TRBJ2-7; clone size: few; D gene: TRBD1; V gene: TRBV28; CDR3 protein: CASSYMTGTGPLKEQYF; CDR3 DNA: TGTGCCAGCAGCTACATGACTGGGACAGGACCCCTAAAGGAGCAGTACTTC
J gene: TRBJ2-1; clone size: NA; D gene: TRBD2; V gene: TRBV14; CDR3 protein: CASSQAREWNEQFF; CDR3 DNA: TGTGCCAGCAGCCAAGCGCGGGAGTGGAATGAGCAGTTCTTC
J gene: TRBJ1-5; clone size: few; D gene: NA; V gene: TRBV18; CDR3 protein: CASSPRDNNQPQHF; CDR3 DNA: TGTGCCAGCTCACCAAGGGACAACAATCAGCCCCAGCATTTT
J gene: TRBJ1-2; clone size: few; D gene: NA; V gene: TRBV28; CDR3 protein: CASSLVGNGYTF; CDR3 DNA: TGTGCCAGCAGTCTAGTTGGGAATGGCTACACCTTC
J gene: TRBJ1-4; clone size: few; D gene: NA; V gene: TRBV24-1; CDR3 protein: CATSDSGGNEKLFF; CDR3 DNA: TGTGCCACCAGTGATTCCGGGGGTAATGAAAAACTGTTTTTT
J gene: TRBJ1-1; clone size: NA; D gene: NA; V gene: TRBV14; CDR3 protein: CASSPSPGTEAFF; CDR3 DNA: TGTGCCAGCAGCCCCTCGCCGGGAACTGAAGCTTTCTTT
J gene: TRBJ2-7; clone size: NA; D gene: NA; V gene: TRBV7-3; CDR3 protein: CASSPGRGRHEQYF; CDR3 DNA: TGTGCCAGCAGCCCCGGGCGGGGTCGCCACGAGCAGTACTTC
J gene: TRBJ1-2; clone size: few; D gene: NA; V gene: TRBV6-5; CDR3 protein: CASSYESLAGHGYTF; CDR3 DNA: TGTGCCAGCAGTTACGAATCCCTTGCAGGTCATGGCTACACCTTC
J gene: TRBJ2-7; clone size: few; D gene: NA; V gene: TRBV25-1; CDR3 protein: CASSEVGSLGYEQYF; CDR3 DNA: TGTGCCAGCAGTGAAGTCGGGAGCCTGGGGTACGAGCAGTACTTC